This paragraph reports one T cell receptor beta chain. The sample comes from a study of TIL therapy for anti-PD-1-resistant metastatic lung cancer. Indicated time point: pre-treatment sample, taken before nivolumab and TIL therapy. The tumor samples were excised metastases, mostly pleural nodules or supraclavicular lymph nodes. The CDR3 runs to 16 residues. CDR1 and CDR2 (germline): SGDLS, YYNGEE. Unmatched junction bases numbered 6, after V lost 0 bases and J lost 2 bases. This was the immunoSEQ v3 assay. Sequenced by immunoSEQ multiplex PCR; TCRdb stores in-frame clones only, minus some. The sample contains 50,000 or so clones, about two thirds of which appear only once.

The chain carries TRBV9 and TRBJ2-3; 7 bases are shared with TRBD2. This TCR derives from a person aged 25 to 80 with non-small cell lung cancer. This specimen was tumor tissue, taken at baseline. Here the CDR3 DNA reads TGTGCCAGCAGCGTAGGGGCTAGCGGCTACACAGATACGCAGTATTTT. Its translation: CASSVGASGYTDTQYF.